This TCR beta chain derives from a study of T-cell reconstitution after alpha-beta-depleted transplantation in children. Points from the study as a whole: Approximately two months post-transplant, alpha-beta T cells reportedly originated from several hundred expanded graft clones. For some patients, TCRbeta diversity was high at day 60 because of recipient T cells and thymic progenitors that survived. Newly produced T cells mostly accounted for T-cell counts and diversity one year post-transplant.

This clonotype was observed at least ten times. The antigen remains unidentified. The TCRbeta library incorporated unique molecular identifiers. MiXCR was run by TCRdb on the PCR reads, yielding one entry per CDR3 protein. Of about 300,000 distinct CDR3 sequences in the sample, 10% were seen once. The trim removed 2 bases at V and 5 bases at J, leaving 3 bases unmatched. This CDR3 contains 14 residues. Germline-derived CDR1 and CDR2 are MGHDK and SYGVNS. The receptor was isolated from a boy under two years old with acute myeloid leukemia, due to receive a stem cell transplant. The chain couples TRBV25-1 to TRBJ2-1; 7 bases line up with TRBD2. The sequences come from PBMCs, collected before TCRalphabeta/CD19-depleted stem cell transplant. CDR3 residues: CASSEGAGDNEQFF. CDR3 nucleotides: TGTGCCAGCAGTGAAGGTGCGGGAGACAATGAGCAGTTCTTC.